This T cell receptor (beta chain) originates from a study of cytomegalovirus exposure and HLA in healthy donors. Points from the study as a whole: Segments of the TCR beta V type were, in most cases, productive about 87% or about 30% of the time in an earlier analysis. Further analysis, carried out later, found HLA-associated TCR beta chains more clonally expanded than equally common other chains.

Note on this clone: Antigen: not known.

PCR used 60 Vbeta primers and 13 Jbeta primers. Clones were sequenced by immunoSEQ multiplex PCR, and TCRdb holds only the in-frame ones, with some missing. The top ten hold approximately 2.5% of the sample, which has around 180,000 clones, approximately 80% seen once. Sequenced input: PBMCs. The TCR originated in a man between 60 and 70 years old in good health and CMV-seronegative.

The CDR3, as DNA: TGTGCCAGCAGTTTTCCGTTGACAGGGAGCACCGGGGAGCTGTTTTTT. Translating it yields CASSFPLTGSTGELFF. The chain carries TRBV27 and TRBJ2-2; TRBD1 matches at 7 bases. The CDR3 is 16 residues long. V dropped 3 bases and J dropped 4; count of bases not matched to a gene: 8. Germline V lookup: CDR1 MNHEY, CDR2 SMNVEV (reference sequence).